This TCR beta chain was captured in a study of blood T cells in healthy people across ages. CDR1 SQVTM and CDR2 ANQGSEA come from the germline V gene. The CDR3 contains 12 residues. The ends lost 7 bases at V and 2 bases at J; junction bases unmatched: 3. Combining a sample-barcoded 5' primer with a J-beta primer mix, a second PCR ran for about 7 to 11 cycles. No fewer than 2.5 million CDR3-containing paired-end reads came from each sample. One entry per CDR3 protein, called by TCRdb with MiXCR from the 5' RACE reads. The sample has 660,000 or so distinct CDR3 sequences; under 70% are singletons. Peripheral blood samples of 9 to 10 milliliters were drawn from each donor. This clonotype was recorded many times. Its specificity is unknown. General study results and limits: Getting older went along with TCR beta diversity per million T cells dropping roughly linearly.

The chain combines TRBV29-1 with TRBJ1-2; 8 bases are shared with TRBD1. The clonotype comes from a man between 60 and 75 years old in good health. The sequencing sample was made of blood. CDR3 protein: CSGDRGNYGYTF. DNA of the CDR3: TGCAGCGGTGACAGGGGAAACTATGGCTACACCTTC.